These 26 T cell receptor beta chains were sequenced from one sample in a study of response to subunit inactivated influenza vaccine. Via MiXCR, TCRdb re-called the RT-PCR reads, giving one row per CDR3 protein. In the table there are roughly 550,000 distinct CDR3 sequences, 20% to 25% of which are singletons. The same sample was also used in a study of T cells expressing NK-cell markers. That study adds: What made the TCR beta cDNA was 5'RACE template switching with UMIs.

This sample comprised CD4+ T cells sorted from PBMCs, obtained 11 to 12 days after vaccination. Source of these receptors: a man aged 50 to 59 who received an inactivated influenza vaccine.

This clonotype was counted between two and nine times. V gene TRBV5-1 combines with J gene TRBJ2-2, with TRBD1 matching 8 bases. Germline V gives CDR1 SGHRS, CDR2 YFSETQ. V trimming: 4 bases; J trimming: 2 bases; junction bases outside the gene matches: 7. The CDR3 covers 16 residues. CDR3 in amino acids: CASSIGAGGNTGELFF. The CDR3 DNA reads TGCGCCAGCAGCATCGGGGCAGGGGGCAACACCGGGGAGCTGTTTTTT.

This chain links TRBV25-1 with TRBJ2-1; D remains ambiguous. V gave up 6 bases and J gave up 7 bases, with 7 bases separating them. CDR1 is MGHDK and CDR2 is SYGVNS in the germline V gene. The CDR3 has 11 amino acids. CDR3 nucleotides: TGTGCCAGCAGGGCCTGGAATGAGCAGTTCTTC. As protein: CASRAWNEQFF.

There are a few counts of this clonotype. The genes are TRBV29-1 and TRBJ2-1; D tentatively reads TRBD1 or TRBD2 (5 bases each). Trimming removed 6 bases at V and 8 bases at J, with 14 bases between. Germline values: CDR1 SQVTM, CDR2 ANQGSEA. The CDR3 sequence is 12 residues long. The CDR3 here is CSVDPGLYEQFF. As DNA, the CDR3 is TGCAGCGTGGATCCGGGGCTTTATGAGCAGTTCTTC.

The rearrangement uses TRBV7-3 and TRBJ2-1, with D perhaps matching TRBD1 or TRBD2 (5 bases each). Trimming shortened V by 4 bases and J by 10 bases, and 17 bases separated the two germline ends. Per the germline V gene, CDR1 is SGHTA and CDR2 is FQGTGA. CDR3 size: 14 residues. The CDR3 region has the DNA TGTGCCAGCAGCTCCGGGACCCCACCGGGGGAGCAGTTCTTC. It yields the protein CASSSGTPPGEQFF. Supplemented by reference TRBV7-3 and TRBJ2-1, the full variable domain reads GAGVSQTPSNKVTEKGKYVELRCDPISGHTALYWYRQSLGQGPEFLIYFQGTGAADDSGLPNDRFFAVRPEGSVSTLKIQRTERGDSAVYLCASSSGTPPGEQFFGPGTRLTVL.

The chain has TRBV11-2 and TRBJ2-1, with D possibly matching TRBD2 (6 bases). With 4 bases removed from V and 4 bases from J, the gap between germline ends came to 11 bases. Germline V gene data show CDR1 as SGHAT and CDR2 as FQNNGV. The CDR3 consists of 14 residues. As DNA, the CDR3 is TGTGCCAGCAGCTGGGAGGCACGGTACAATGAGCAGTTCTTC. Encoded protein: CASSWEARYNEQFF. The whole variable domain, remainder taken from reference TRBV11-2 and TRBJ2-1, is EAGVAQSPRYKIIEKRQSVAFWCNPISGHATLYWYQQILGQGPKLLIQFQNNGVVDDSQLPKDRFSAERLKGVDSTLKIQPAKLEDSAVYLCASSWEARYNEQFFGPGTRLTVL.

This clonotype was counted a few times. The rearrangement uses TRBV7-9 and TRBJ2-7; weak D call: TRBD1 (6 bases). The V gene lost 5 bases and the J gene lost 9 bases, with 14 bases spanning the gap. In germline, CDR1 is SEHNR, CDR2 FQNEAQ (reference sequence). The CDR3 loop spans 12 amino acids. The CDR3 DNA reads TGTGCCAGCAGCCCTTCGACAGGTGGGCAGTACTTC. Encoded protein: CASSPSTGGQYF.

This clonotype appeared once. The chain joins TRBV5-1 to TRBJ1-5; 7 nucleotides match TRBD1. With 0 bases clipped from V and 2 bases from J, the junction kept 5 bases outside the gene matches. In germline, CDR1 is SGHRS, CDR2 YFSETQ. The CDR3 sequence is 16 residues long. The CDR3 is CASSLGGGAGNQPQHF. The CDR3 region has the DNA TGCGCCAGCAGCTTGGGAGGGGGCGCGGGCAATCAGCCCCAGCATTTT. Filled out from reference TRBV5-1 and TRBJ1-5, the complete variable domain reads KAGVTQTPRYLIKTRGQQVTLSCSPISGHRSVSWYQQTPGQGLQFLFEYFSETQRNKGNFPGRFSGRQFSNSRSEMNVSTLELGDSALYLCASSLGGGAGNQPQHFGDGTRLSIL.

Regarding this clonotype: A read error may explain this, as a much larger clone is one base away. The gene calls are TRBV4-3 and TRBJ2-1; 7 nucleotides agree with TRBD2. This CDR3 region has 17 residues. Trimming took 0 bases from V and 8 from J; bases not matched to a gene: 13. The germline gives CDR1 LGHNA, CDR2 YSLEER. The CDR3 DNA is TGCGCCAGCAGCCAAGATGTGCGGAGCGGGAAAAGCGATGAGCAGTTCTTC. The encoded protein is CASSQDVRSGKSDEQFF.

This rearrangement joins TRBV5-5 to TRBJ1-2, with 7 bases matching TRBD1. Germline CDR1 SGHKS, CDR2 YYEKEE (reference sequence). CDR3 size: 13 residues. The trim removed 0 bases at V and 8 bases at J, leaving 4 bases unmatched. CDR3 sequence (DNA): TGTGCCAGCAGCTTGGACAGGGGTTACGGCTACACCTTC. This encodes CASSLDRGYGYTF.

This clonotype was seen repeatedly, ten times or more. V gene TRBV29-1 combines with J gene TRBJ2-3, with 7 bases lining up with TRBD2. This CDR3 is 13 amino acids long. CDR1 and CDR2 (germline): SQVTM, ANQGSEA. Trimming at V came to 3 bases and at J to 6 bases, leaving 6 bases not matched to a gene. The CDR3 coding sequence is TGCAGCGTTGATCCGGGGAGGGTTGATACGCAGTATTTT. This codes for CSVDPGRVDTQYF.

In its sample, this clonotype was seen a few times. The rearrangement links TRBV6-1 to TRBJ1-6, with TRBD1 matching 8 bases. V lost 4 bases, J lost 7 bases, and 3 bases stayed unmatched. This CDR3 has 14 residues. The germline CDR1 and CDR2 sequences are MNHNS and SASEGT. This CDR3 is CASSGTGQNSPLHF. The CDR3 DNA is TGTGCCAGCAGTGGGACAGGGCAGAATTCACCCCTCCACTTT.

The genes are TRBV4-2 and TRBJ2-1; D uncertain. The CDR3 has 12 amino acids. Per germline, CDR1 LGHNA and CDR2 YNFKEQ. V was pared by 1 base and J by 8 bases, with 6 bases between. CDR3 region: CASSQAGYEQFF. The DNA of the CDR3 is TGTGCCAGCAGCCAAGCGGGTTATGAGCAGTTCTTC.

The CDR3 reads CASRSPGPAGEKLFF. The CDR3 DNA sequence: TGTGCCAGCAGATCTCCCGGGCCCGCTGGGGAAAAACTGTTTTTT. This rearrangement joins TRBV28 to TRBJ1-4; no firm D call. Between the trimmed V and J ends, which lost 6 bases and 8 bases, there was a span of 19 bases. CDR1 and CDR2 from the germline V gene are MDHEN and SYDVKM. CDR3 length equals 15 residues.

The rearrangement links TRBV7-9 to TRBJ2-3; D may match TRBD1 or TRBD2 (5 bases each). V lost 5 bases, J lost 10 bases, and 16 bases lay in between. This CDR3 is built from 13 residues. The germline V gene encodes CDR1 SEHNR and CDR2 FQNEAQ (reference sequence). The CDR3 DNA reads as TGTGCCAGCAGCCCAGACGGGCTGGGGGCGCAGTATTTT. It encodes CASSPDGLGAQYF.

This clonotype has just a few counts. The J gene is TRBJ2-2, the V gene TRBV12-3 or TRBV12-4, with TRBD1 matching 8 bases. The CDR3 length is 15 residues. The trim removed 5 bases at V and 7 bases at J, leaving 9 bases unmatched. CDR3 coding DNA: TGTGCCAGCAGTGCTGGACAGGGTAGGATCGGGGAGCTGTTTTTT. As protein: CASSAGQGRIGELFF.

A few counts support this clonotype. CDR3 nucleotides: TGTGCCACCAGCAGAGATCGCGGAAGCAGCCGATCTGGGGCCAACGTCCTGACTTTC. Encoded protein: CATSRDRGSSRSGANVLTF. The J gene is TRBJ2-6, the V gene TRBV15; D gene unclear. Germline CDR1 reads LNHNV; CDR2 reads YYDKDF (reference sequence). The CDR3 runs 19 residues. V was shortened by 0 bases and J by 1 base, with 16 bases between the two germline ends.

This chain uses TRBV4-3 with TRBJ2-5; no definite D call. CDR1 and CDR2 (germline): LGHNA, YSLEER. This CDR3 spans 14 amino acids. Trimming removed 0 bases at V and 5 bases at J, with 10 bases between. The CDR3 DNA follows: TGCGCCAGCAGCCAAGACGTCAGGACCGAGACCCAGTACTTC. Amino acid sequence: CASSQDVRTETQYF.

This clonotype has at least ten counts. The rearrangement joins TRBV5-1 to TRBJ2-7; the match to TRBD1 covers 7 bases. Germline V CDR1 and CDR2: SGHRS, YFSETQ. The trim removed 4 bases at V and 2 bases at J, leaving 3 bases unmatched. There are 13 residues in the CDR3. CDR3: CASSTGTAYEQYF. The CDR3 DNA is TGCGCCAGCAGCACAGGGACAGCCTACGAGCAGTACTTC.

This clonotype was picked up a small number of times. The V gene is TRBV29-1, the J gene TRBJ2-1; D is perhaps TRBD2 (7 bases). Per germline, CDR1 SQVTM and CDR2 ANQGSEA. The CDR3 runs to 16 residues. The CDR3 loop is CRDICCSVHRGGEQFF. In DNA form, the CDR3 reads TGCAGAGATATATGCTGCAGCGTTCATAGGGGGGGTGAGCAGTTCTTC.

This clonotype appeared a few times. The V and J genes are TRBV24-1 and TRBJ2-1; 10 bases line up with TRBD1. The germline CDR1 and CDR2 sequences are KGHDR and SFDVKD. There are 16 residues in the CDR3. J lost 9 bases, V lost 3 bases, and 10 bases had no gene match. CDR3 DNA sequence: TGTGCCACCAGTGATGAGTCAGACAGGGGGCTGGGTGAGCAGTTCTTC. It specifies CATSDESDRGLGEQFF.

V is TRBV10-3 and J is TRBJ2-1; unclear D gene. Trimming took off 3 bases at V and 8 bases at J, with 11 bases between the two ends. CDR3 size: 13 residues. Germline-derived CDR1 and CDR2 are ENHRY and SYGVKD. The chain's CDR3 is CAISDGRRDEQFF. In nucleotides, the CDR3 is TGTGCCATCAGTGACGGACGCCGGGATGAGCAGTTCTTC.

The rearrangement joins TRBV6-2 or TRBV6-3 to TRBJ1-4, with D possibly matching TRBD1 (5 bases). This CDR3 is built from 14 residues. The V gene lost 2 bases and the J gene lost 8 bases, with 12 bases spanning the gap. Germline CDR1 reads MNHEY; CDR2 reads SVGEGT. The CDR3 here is CASSYAGLEEKLFF. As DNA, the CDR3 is TGTGCCAGCAGTTACGCGGGGCTAGAAGAAAAACTGTTTTTT.

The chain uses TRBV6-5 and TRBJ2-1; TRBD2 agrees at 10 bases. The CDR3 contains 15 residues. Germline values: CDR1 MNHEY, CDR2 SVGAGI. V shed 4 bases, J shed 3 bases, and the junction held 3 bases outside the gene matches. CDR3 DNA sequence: TGTGCCAGCAGTTCGACTAGCGGGCTCTACAATGAGCAGTTCTTC. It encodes CASSSTSGLYNEQFF.

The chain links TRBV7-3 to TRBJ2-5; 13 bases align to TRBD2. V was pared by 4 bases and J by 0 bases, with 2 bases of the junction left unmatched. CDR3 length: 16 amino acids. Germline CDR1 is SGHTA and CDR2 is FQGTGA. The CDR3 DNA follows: TGTGCCAGCAGCTCCGGACTAGCGGGAGACCAAGAGACCCAGTACTTC. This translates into CASSSGLAGDQETQYF.

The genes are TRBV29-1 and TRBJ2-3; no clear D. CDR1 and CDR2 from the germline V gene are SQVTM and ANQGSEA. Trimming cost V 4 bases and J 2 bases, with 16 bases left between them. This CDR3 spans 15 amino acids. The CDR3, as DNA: TGCAGCGTTGTGGCTTCTATAGTGCCCACAGATACGCAGTATTTT. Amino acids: CSVVASIVPTDTQYF.

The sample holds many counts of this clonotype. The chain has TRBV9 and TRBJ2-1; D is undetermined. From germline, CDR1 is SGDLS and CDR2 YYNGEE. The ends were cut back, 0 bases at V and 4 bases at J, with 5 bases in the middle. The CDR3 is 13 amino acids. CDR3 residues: CASSVAQYNEQFF. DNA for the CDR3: TGTGCCAGCAGCGTAGCACAGTACAATGAGCAGTTCTTC.